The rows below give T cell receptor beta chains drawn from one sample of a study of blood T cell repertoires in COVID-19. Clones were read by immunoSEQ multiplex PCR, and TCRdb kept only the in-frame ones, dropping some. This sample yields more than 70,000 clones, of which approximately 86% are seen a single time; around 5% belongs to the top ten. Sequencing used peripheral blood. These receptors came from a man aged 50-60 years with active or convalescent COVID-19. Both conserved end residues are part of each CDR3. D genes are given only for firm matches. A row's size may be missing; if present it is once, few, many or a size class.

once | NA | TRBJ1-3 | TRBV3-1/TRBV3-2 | CASSQVTGSGNTIYF | TGTGCCAGCAGCCAAGTAACGGGGTCGGGAAACACCATATATTTT
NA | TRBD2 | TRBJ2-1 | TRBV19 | CASSISGGGNEQFF | TGTGCCAGTAGTATCAGCGGGGGTGGCAATGAGCAGTTCTTC
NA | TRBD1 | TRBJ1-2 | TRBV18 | CASSPRGGQASYGYTF | TGTGCCAGCTCACCGAGAGGGGGACAGGCTTCCTATGGCTACACCTTC
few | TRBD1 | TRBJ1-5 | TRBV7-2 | CASSLVSGGDQPQHF | TGTGCCAGCAGCTTAGTTTCAGGGGGCGATCAGCCCCAGCATTTT
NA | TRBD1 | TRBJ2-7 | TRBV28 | CASRGQGVDEQYF | TGTGCCAGCAGGGGACAGGGGGTTGACGAGCAGTACTTC
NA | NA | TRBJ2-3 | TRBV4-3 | CASSQDRTSYTDTQYF | TGCGCCAGCAGCCAAGATCGCACTAGCTACACAGATACGCAGTATTTT
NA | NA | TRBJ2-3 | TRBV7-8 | CASSIPGLRGDTQYF | TGTGCCAGCAGCATACCCGGCCTACGCGGAGATACGCAGTATTTT
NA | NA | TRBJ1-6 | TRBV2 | CASSEAGRPNSPLHF | TGTGCCAGCAGTGAAGCGGGGAGGCCGAATTCACCCCTCCACTTT
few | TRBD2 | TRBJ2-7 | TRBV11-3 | CASSLESGGTYEQYF | TGTGCCAGCAGCTTAGAAAGCGGGGGGACCTACGAGCAGTACTTC
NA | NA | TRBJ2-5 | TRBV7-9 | CASSLYGSIGSKGSQYF | TGTGCCAGCAGCTTATACGGGTCTATCGGCAGCAAAGGTAGCCAGTACTTC
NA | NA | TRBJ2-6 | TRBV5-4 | CASSSPGSGANVLTF | TGTGCCAGCAGCTCGCCGGGTTCTGGGGCCAACGTCCTGACTTTC
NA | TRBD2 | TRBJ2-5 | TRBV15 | CATSRGRTSVQETQYF | TGTGCCACCAGCAGAGGAAGGACTAGCGTCCAAGAGACCCAGTACTTC
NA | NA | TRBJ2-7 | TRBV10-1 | CASHRNYEQYF | TGCGCCAGCCACAGGAACTACGAGCAGTACTTC
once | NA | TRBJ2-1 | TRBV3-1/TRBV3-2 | CASSPGRRAGNEQFF | TGTGCCAGCAGCCCTGGACGCCGTGCGGGCAATGAGCAGTTCTTC
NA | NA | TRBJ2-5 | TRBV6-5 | CASSYGGGAYQETQYF | TGTGCCAGCAGTTACGGGGGGGGCGCGTACCAAGAGACCCAGTACTTC
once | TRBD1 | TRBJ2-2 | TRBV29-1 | CSGLGTGGTGELFF | TGCAGCGGCTTAGGGACAGGGGGCACCGGGGAGCTGTTTTTT
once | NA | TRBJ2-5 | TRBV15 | CATSRDKGGETQYF | TGTGCCACCAGCAGAGATAAGGGAGGAGAGACCCAGTACTTC
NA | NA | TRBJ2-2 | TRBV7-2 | CASSSGAGTGELFF | TGTGCCAGCAGTTCCGGGGCGGGGACCGGGGAGCTGTTTTTT
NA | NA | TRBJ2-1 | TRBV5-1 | CASSLVAQGNNEQFF | TGCGCCAGCAGCTTGGTCGCGCAGGGAAACAATGAGCAGTTCTTC
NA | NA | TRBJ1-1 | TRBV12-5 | CASSFGTEAFF | TGTGCTAGTAGTTTCGGCACTGAAGCTTTCTTT
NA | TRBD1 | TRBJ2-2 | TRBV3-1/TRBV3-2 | CASSHLGTGGNTGELFF | TGTGCCAGCAGCCATCTTGGGACAGGGGGCAACACCGGGGAGCTGTTTTTT
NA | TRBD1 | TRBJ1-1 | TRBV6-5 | CASSPTQGAHTEAFF | TGTGCCAGCAGTCCCACCCAGGGGGCACACACTGAAGCTTTCTTT
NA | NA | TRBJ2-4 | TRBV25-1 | CASSEQGAKNIQYF | TGTGCCAGCAGTGAACAGGGGGCCAAAAACATTCAGTACTTC
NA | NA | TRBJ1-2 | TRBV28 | CASGRIGEGQLGNYGYTF | TGTGCCAGCGGCAGGATTGGGGAGGGCCAGCTAGGTAACTATGGCTACACCTTC
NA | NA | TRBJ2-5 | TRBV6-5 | CASTKQGQETQYF | TGTGCCAGCACTAAACAGGGCCAAGAGACCCAGTACTTC
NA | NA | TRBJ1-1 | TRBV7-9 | CASSTKAGNTEAFF | TGTGCCAGCAGCACAAAGGCAGGGAACACTGAAGCTTTCTTT
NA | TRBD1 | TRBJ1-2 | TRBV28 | CASSSWDRGLGYTF | TGTGCCAGCAGTTCCTGGGACAGGGGGCTTGGCTACACCTTC